This T cell receptor (beta chain) was captured by sequencing in a study of regulatory T cells in long-lasting Graves disease. This CDR3 is 16 amino acids long. After removal of 7 bases from V and 2 bases from J, the junction contained 4 bases not matched to a gene. Germline CDR1 is ENHRY and CDR2 is SYGVKD. With regard to this clonotype: Its target is unknown.

Time point specified: newly diagnosed GD, antithyroid drugs for less than 3 months. RNA from PBMCs was the source of the TCR library. Study findings and constraints: Sharing of public clonotypes was greater in persistent patients (under 3,000) than in new patients (around 1,000). TRBV28, TRBJ1-2 and TRBJ2-5 were segments that persistent disease favored.

Construction of TCR beta libraries relied on iRepertoire HTBI primers and on Arm-PCR targeting CDR3 regions. Via MiXCR, TCRdb re-called the multiplex PCR reads, giving one row per CDR3 protein. Among 400,000 to 500,000 distinct CDR3 sequences listed, about 17% were seen once. Another study also made use of these data, one on T cells in Graves' hyperthyroidism and ophthalmopathy.

Sample: peripheral blood mononuclear cells (PBMCs), taken at new diagnosis, from a patient treated with antithyroid drugs. This sequence originates from a woman in her late teens or twenties with Graves disease. The rearrangement joins TRBV10-3 to TRBJ2-1; 14 bases fit TRBD2. CDR3 loop: CAITRLAGGTYNEQFF. DNA for the CDR3: TGTGCCATCACAAGACTAGCGGGAGGGACCTACAATGAGCAGTTCTTC.